Listed below are T cell receptor beta chains from one sample, sequenced in a study of blood T cells in healthy people across ages. TCRdb analysed the 5' RACE reads with MiXCR anew, one entry per CDR3 protein. The sample lists fewer than 950,000 distinct CDR3 sequences, about 53% seen once, with around 41% in the top ten. The material sequenced was blood. These receptors all stem from an elderly man in good health. The CDR3 runs from the conserved cysteine through the conserved F or W. The order of the fields is CDR3 DNA, CDR3 protein, J gene, clone size, D gene, V gene. D genes are given only for firm matches. Where a row states a size, it is once, few, many or the class of an expanded clone; other rows omit it.

TGTGCCAGCAGCAGGGGGTTGACAGGGGGTACAGATACGCAGTATTTT CASSRGLTGGTDTQYF TRBJ2-3 - TRBD1 TRBV6-6
TGTGCCAGCAGTTACCTTGAGAGGAGAGATGAAAAACTGTTTTTT CASSYLERRDEKLFF TRBJ1-4 - - TRBV6-6
TGCAGTGCACCGACCCCTGGAGGGTGGAACTATGGCTACACCTTC CSAPTPGGWNYGYTF TRBJ1-2 few - TRBV20-1
TGCGCCAGCAGCCGAGGAACCATCTACGAGCAGTACTTC CASSRGTIYEQYF TRBJ2-7 - - TRBV4-1
TGTGCCAGCAGCGATACTCTCTACGAGCAGTACTTC CASSDTLYEQYF TRBJ2-7 - - TRBV11-1
TGTGCCAGCAGTTCGGGACTGAAAGAGACCCAGTACTTC CASSSGLKETQYF TRBJ2-5 - - TRBV28
TGTGCCAGCAGCTTAGATCGAGTGTCGGTCTACGAGCAGTACTTC CASSLDRVSVYEQYF TRBJ2-7 few - TRBV11-2
TGCAGTGCCGAGCAGGGGGCCCCGTACCAAGAGACCCAGTACTTC CSAEQGAPYQETQYF TRBJ2-5 - TRBD1 TRBV20-1
TGTGCCAGCAGCGTAGTTCCCCTCTCAGATACGCAGTATTTT CASSVVPLSDTQYF TRBJ2-3 few - TRBV9
TGCGCCAGCAGCCAACTCATTGCCAACGTCCTGACTTTC CASSQLIANVLTF TRBJ2-6 - - TRBV4-1
TGCGCCAGCAGCGACGGGACTAGCGGGATGGTAAAGTACTTC CASSDGTSGMVKYF TRBJ2-5 few TRBD2 TRBV5-1
TGTGCCAGCATCCCCCCCGCCATGGCGTGGGGGGCCAACGTCCTGACTTTC CASIPPAMAWGANVLTF TRBJ2-6 few - TRBV7-3
TGTGCCAGCAGCGGGGAACAGGGGAGCTACGAGCAGTACTTC CASSGEQGSYEQYF TRBJ2-7 few TRBD1 TRBV3-1
TGCGCCAGCAGCTTGGGAGACCCTAACTACAATGAGCAGTTCTTC CASSLGDPNYNEQFF TRBJ2-1 - - TRBV5-1
TGCGCCAGCAGCCCAAGACTAGCGGGAGCGGGGGCTCAGTACTTC CASSPRLAGAGAQYF TRBJ2-4 - TRBD2 TRBV5-1
TGTGCCAGCAGTTTTTGGGCAGGGGGTGGTGGCTACACCTTC CASSFWAGGGGYTF TRBJ1-2 - TRBD1 TRBV28
TGTGCCACTCGAGGTTTTGGGACAGGGGCCTACGAGCAGTACTTC CATRGFGTGAYEQYF TRBJ2-7 - TRBD1 TRBV6-5
TGTGCCAGCAGTGGCCAGGGGGAAAACATTCAGTACTTC CASSGQGENIQYF TRBJ2-4 - TRBD1 TRBV2
TGCAGTGCCCCGAACCGCGGGAGGGGTACAGATACGCAGTATTTT CSAPNRGRGTDTQYF TRBJ2-3 many TRBD2 TRBV20-1